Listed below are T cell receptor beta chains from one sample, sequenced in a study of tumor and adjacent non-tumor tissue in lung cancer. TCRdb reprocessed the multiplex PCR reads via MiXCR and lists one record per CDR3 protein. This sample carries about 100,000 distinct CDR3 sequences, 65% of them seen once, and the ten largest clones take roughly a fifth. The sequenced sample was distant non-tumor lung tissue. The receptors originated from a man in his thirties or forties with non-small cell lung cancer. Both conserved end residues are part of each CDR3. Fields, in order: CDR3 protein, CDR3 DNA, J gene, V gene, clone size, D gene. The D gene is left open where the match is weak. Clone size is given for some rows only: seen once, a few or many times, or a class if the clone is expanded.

cdr3_aa: CSARRGSRNEQSF
cdr3_nt: TGCAGTGCTAGACGGGGCTCAAGGAATGAGCAGTCCTTC
j_call: TRBJ2-1
v_call: TRBV20-1
clone_size: NA
d_call: NA

cdr3_aa: CASSPTVQETEYF
cdr3_nt: TGCGCCAGCAGCCCAACAGTTCAAGAGACCGAGTACTTC
j_call: TRBJ2-5
v_call: TRBV4-1
clone_size: NA
d_call: NA

cdr3_aa: CASSLDTNEQFF
cdr3_nt: TGTGCCAGCAGCTTAGATACCAATGAGCAGTTCTTT
j_call: TRBJ2-1
v_call: TRBV11-1
clone_size: few
d_call: NA

cdr3_aa: CASSRTGLTDTQYF
cdr3_nt: TGTGCCAGCAGCCGGACAGGGCTCACAGATACGCAGTATTTT
j_call: TRBJ2-3
v_call: TRBV11-2
clone_size: NA
d_call: TRBD1

cdr3_aa: CASSLRRVRAYEQFF
cdr3_nt: TGTGCCAGCAGCCTACGCCGCGTCCGGGCCTATGAGCAGTTCTTC
j_call: TRBJ2-1
v_call: TRBV11-3
clone_size: many
d_call: NA

cdr3_aa: CSAALGITKDEEYF
cdr3_nt: TGCAGCGCTGCGTTGGGGATAACGAAGGACGAGGAGTACTTC
j_call: TRBJ2-7
v_call: TRBV29-1
clone_size: NA
d_call: NA

cdr3_aa: CASSLRDSSYGYTF
cdr3_nt: TGTGCCAGCAGTTTACGGGACAGCTCCTATGGCTACACCTTC
j_call: TRBJ1-2
v_call: TRBV27
clone_size: NA
d_call: TRBD1

cdr3_aa: CASSLMAGIYEQYF
cdr3_nt: TGTGCCAGCAGTTTAATGGCAGGGATCTACGAGCAGTACTTC
j_call: TRBJ2-7
v_call: TRBV28
clone_size: many
d_call: NA

cdr3_aa: CANSLMTSGGTQYF
cdr3_nt: TGTGCCAACAGCCTAATGACTAGCGGAGGGACCCAGTACTTC
j_call: TRBJ2-5
v_call: TRBV5-4
clone_size: NA
d_call: TRBD2

cdr3_aa: CASSFSRLAGGYEQYF
cdr3_nt: TGTGCCAGCAGCTTTTCAAGACTAGCGGGAGGTTACGAGCAGTACTTC
j_call: TRBJ2-7
v_call: TRBV7-8
clone_size: many
d_call: TRBD2

cdr3_aa: CASSFRGYIDTQYF
cdr3_nt: TGTGCCAGCAGTTTTAGGGGCTACATAGATACGCAGTATTTT
j_call: TRBJ2-3
v_call: TRBV12-3/TRBV12-4
clone_size: NA
d_call: NA

cdr3_aa: CASNQDERADTEAFF
cdr3_nt: TGCGCCAGCAACCAAGATGAGAGGGCAGACACTGAAGCTTTCTTT
j_call: TRBJ1-1
v_call: TRBV4-1
clone_size: NA
d_call: NA

cdr3_aa: CASGGPGRGNTEAFF
cdr3_nt: TGTGCTAGTGGTGGGCCGGGGCGGGGGAACACTGAAGCTTTCTTT
j_call: TRBJ1-1
v_call: TRBV12-5
clone_size: NA
d_call: NA

cdr3_aa: CASTLSRNRPQYF
cdr3_nt: TGTGCCAGCACCCTGTCTCGCAATCGGCCCCAGTATTTT
j_call: TRBJ2-3
v_call: TRBV12-3/TRBV12-4
clone_size: NA
d_call: NA

cdr3_aa: CSARGAGASSYEQYF
cdr3_nt: TGCAGTGCTAGAGGAGCGGGAGCATCCTCCTACGAGCAGTACTTC
j_call: TRBJ2-7
v_call: TRBV20-1
clone_size: many
d_call: TRBD2

cdr3_aa: CASSLEGGSYNSPLHF
cdr3_nt: TGTGCCAGCAGCCTAGAGGGGGGATCCTATAATTCACCCCTCCACTTT
j_call: TRBJ1-6
v_call: TRBV5-8
clone_size: NA
d_call: NA